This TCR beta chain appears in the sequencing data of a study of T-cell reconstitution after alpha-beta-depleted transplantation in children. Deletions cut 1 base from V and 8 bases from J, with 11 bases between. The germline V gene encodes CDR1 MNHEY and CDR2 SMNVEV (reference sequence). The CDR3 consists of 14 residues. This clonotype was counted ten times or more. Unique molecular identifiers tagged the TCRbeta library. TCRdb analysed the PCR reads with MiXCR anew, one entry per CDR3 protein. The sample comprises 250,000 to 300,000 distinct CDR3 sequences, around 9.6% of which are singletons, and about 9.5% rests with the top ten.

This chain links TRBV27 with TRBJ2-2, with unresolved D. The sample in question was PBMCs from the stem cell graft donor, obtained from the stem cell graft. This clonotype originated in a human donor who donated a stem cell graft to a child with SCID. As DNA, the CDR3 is TGTGCCAGCAGTTTATTCGGCAAACCGGGGGAGCTGTTTTTT. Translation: CASSLFGKPGELFF.